The present TCR beta chain was sequenced within a study of blood T cells in healthy people across ages. Study observations and caveats: Long-lived donors carried more naive CD4+ cells and greater diversity than aged donors.

After removal of 3 bases from V and 6 bases from J, the junction contained 8 bases not matched to a gene. There are 14 residues in the CDR3. In germline, CDR1 is SGHDT, CDR2 YYEEEE. Together with a sample-barcoded 5' primer, a J-beta primer mix was included in a second PCR lasting about 7 to 12 cycles. MiXCR, applied by TCRdb to the 5' RACE reads, yields one record per CDR3 protein. The sample has 780,000 or so distinct CDR3 sequences, more than 55% seen once. As regards this clonotype: What it binds is not known.

The authors drew around 11 milliliters of peripheral blood from each donor. This receptor was identified in a man aged 40-50 years in good health. The chain has TRBV5-6 and TRBJ2-7; 8 bases line up with TRBD2. The sample taken for sequencing was blood. CDR3 DNA sequence: TGTGCCAGCAGCTCGGGACTAGTGTACGGCGAGCAGTACTTC. It codes for CASSSGLVYGEQYF.